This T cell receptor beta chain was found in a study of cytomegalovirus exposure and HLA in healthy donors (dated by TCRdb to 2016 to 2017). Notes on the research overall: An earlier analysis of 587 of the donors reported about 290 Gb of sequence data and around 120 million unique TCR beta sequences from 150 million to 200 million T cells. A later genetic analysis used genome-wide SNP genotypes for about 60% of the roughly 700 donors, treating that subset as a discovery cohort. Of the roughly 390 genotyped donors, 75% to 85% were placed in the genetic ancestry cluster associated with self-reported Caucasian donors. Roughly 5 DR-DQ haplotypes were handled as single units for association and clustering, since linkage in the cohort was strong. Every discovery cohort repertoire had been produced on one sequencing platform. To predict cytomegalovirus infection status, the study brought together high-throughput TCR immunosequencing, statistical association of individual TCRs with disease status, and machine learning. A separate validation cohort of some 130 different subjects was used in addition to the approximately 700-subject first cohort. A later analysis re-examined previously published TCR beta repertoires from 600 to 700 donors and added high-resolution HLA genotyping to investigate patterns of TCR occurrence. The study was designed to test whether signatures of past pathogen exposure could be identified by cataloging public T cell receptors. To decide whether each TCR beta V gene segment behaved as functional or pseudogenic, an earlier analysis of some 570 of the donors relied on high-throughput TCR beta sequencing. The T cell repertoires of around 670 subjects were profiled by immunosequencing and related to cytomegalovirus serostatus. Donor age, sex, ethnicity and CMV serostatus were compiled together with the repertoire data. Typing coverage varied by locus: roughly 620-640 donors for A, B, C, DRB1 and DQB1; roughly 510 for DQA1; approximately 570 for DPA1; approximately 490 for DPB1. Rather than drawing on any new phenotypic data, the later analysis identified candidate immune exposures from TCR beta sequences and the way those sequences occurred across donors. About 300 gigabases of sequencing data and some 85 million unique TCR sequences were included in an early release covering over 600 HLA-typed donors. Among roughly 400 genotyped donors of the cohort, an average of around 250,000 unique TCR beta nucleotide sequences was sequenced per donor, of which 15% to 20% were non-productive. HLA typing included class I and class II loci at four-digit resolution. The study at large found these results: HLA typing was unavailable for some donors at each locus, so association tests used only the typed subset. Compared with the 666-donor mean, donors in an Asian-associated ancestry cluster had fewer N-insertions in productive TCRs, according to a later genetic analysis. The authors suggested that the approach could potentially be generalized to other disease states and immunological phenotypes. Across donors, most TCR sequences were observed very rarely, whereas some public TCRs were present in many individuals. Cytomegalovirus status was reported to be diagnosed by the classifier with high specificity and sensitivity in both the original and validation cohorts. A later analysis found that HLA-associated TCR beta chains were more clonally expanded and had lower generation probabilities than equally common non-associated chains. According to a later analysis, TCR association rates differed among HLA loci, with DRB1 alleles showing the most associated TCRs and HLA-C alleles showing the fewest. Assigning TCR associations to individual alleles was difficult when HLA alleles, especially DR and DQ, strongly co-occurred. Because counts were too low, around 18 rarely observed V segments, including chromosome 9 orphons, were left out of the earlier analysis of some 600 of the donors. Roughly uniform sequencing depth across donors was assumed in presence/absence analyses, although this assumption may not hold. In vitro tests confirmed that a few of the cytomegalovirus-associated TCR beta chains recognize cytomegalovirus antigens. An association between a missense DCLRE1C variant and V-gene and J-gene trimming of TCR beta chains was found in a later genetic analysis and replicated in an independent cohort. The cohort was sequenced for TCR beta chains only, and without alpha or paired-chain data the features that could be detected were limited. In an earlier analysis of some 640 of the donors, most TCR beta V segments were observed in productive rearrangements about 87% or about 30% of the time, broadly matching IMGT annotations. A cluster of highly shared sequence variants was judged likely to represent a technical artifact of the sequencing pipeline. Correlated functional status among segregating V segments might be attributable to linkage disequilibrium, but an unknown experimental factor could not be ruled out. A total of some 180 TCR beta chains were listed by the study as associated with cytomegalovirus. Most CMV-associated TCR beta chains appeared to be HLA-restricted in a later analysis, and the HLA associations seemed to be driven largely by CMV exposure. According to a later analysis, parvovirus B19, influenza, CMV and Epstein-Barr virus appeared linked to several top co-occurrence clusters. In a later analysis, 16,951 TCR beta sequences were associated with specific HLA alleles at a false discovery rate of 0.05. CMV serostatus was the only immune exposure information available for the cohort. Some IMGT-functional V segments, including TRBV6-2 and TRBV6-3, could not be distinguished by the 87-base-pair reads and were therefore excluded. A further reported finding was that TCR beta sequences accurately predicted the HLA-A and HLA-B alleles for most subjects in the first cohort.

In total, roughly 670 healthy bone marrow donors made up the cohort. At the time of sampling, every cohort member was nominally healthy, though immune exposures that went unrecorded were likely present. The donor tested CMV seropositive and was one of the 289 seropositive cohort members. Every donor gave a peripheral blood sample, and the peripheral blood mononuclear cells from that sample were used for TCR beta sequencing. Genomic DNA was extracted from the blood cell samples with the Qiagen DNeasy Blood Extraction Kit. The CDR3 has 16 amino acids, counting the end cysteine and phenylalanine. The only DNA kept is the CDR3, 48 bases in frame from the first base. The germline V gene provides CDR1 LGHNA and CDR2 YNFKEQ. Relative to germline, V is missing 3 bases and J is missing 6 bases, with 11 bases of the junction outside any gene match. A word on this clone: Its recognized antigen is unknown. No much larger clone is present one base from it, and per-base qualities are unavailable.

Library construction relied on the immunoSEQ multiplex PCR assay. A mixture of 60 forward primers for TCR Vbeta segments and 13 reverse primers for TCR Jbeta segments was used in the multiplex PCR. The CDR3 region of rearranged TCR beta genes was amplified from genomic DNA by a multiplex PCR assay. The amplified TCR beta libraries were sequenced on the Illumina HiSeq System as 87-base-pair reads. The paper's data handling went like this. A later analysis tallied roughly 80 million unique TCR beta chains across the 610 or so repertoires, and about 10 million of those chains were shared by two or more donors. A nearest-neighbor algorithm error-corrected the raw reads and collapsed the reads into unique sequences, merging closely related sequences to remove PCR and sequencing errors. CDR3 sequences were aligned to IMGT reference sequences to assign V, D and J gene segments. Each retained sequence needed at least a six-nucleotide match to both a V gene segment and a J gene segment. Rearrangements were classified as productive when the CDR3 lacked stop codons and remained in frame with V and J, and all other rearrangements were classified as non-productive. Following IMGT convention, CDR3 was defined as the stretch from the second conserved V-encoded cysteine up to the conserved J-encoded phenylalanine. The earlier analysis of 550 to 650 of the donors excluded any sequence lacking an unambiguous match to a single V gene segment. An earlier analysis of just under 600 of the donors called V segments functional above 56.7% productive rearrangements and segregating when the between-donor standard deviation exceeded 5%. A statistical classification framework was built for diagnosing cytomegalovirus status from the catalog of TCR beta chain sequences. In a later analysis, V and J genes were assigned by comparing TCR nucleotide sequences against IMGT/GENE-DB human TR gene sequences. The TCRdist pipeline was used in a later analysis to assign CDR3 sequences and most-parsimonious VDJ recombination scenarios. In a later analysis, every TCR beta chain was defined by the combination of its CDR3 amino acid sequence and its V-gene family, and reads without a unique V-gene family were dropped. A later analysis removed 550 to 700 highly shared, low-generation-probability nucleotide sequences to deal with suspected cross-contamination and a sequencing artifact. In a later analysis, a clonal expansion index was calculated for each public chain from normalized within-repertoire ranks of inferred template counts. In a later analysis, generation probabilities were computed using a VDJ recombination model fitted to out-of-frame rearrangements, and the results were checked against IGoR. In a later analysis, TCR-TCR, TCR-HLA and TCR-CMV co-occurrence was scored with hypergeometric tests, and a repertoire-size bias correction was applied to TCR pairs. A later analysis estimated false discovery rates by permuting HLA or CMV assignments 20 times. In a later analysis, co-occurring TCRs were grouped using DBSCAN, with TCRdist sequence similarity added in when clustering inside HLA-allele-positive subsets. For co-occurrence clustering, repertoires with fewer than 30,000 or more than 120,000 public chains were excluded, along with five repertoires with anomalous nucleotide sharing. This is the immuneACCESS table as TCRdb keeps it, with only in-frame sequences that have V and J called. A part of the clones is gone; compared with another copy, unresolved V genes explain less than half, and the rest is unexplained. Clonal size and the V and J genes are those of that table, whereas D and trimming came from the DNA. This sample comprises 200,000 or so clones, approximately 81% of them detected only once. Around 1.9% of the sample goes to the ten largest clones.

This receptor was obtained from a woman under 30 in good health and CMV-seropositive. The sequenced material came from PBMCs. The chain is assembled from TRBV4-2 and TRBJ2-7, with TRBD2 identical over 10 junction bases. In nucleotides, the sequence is TGTGCCAGCAGCCAGGTTATGGGACTAGCGCAGGGCGAGCAGTACTTC. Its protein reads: CASSQVMGLAQGEQYF.